The 32 T cell receptor beta chains listed next were all sequenced from one sample in a study of T cells in localized non-small cell lung cancer. Sequencing was performed with immunoSEQ multiplex PCR; in TCRdb, only in-frame clones are kept and a portion is missing. The sample has about 52,000 clones; 85% to 90% are singletons. The starting material was PBMCs, obtained before any cancer treatment. These receptors all come from a female donor with stage II lung adenocarcinoma.

This rearrangement joins TRBV4-1 to TRBJ1-4; unclear D gene. Trimming pared 4 bases from V and 0 bases from J, leaving 12 bases between. CDR3 length: 16 amino acids. Germline loops: CDR1 MGHRA, CDR2 YSYEKL. The CDR3 loop is CASSPITLATNEKLFF. Here the CDR3 DNA reads TGCGCCAGCAGCCCCATCACCCTTGCAACTAATGAAAAACTGTTTTTT.

This sequence joins TRBV5-4 and TRBJ1-1, with D unclear. This CDR3 contains 15 residues. Germline V CDR1 and CDR2: SGHNT, YYREEE (reference sequence). Trimming pared 0 bases from V and 0 bases from J, leaving 9 bases between. CDR3 nucleotides: TGTGCCAGCAGCTTGGCCTCCCAGATGAACACTGAAGCTTTCTTT. This translates into CASSLASQMNTEAFF.

DNA for the CDR3: TGTGCCAGCAGTTATTTCGGAAACACTGAAGCTTTCTTT. This sequence encodes CASSYFGNTEAFF. The rearrangement links TRBV27 to TRBJ1-1, with unresolved D. Germline-derived CDR1 and CDR2 are MNHEY and SMNVEV (reference sequence). Trimming removed 4 bases from V and 2 bases from J, with 8 bases in between. This CDR3 region has 13 residues.

This sequence joins TRBV29-1 and TRBJ2-5; a weak D match, TRBD2 (6 bases). The CDR3 length is 10 residues. Per the germline V gene, CDR1 is SQVTM and CDR2 is ANQGSEA. V was trimmed by 7 bases and J by 5 bases, leaving 8 bases between them. CDR3 bases: TGCAGCGGGGGGGACGAGACCCAGTACTTC. Its protein is CSGGDETQYF.

V usage is TRBV9 and J usage is TRBJ1-3; no definite D call. CDR3 length equals 15 residues. The germline gives CDR1 SGDLS, CDR2 YYNGEE. Trimming stripped 0 bases from V and 2 bases from J, with 9 bases between. The DNA of the CDR3 is TGTGCCAGCAGCGTAGATCCCGGGCCTGGAAACACCATATATTTT. Translated, it gives CASSVDPGPGNTIYF.

This clone was counted a single time. The V and J genes are TRBV5-1 and TRBJ2-3; D not resolved. The germline V gene encodes CDR1 SGHRS and CDR2 YFSETQ. Trimming stripped 0 bases from V and 2 bases from J, with 10 bases between. The CDR3 has 15 amino acids. The CDR3 is CASSLADTYTDTQYF. The CDR3, as DNA: TGCGCCAGCAGCTTGGCCGACACCTACACAGATACGCAGTATTTT.

V and J are TRBV19 and TRBJ2-7; tentatively, D is TRBD2 (6 bases). The CDR3 has 13 residues. Trimming shortened V by 3 bases and J by 6 bases, and 12 bases separated the two germline ends. The germline V gene has CDR1 LNHDA and CDR2 SQIVND (reference sequence). As DNA, the CDR3 is TGTGCCAGTAGTATCCCATGGAGGGCCGAGCAGTACTTC. This translates into CASSIPWRAEQYF.

This clone was observed at least ten times. The chain uses TRBV7-2 and TRBJ1-2, with D maybe TRBD1 (6 bases). CDR1 and CDR2 (germline): SGHTA, FQGNSA. This CDR3 is 12 amino acids long. Trimming shortened V by 5 bases and J by 4 bases, and 8 bases separated the two germline ends. The CDR3 DNA is TGTGCCAGCAGCCCACAGGGCTATGGCTACACCTTC. It translates to CASSPQGYGYTF.

This clone was seen more than once but under ten times. This rearrangement joins TRBV5-8 to TRBJ2-3; tentative D call: TRBD2 (5 bases). CDR3 length equals 15 residues. The V and J ends lost 0 bases and 5 bases respectively, with 13 bases between them. CDR1 is SGHTS and CDR2 is YDEGEE in the germline V gene. DNA of the CDR3: TGTGCCAGCAGCTTGGGGTCCGTACGGGGAGATACGCAGTATTTT. Translated, it gives CASSLGSVRGDTQYF.

This chain links TRBV29-1 with TRBJ1-4; 8 bases are shared with TRBD1. The germline V gene has CDR1 SQVTM and CDR2 ANQGSEA. J gave up 5 bases and V 5 bases, and 4 bases lay outside the gene matches. This CDR3 is built from 13 residues. The CDR3 DNA reads as TGCAGCGTTCCGGACAGGGTCAATGAAAAACTGTTTTTT. Translating gives CSVPDRVNEKLFF.

The J gene is TRBJ2-2, the V gene TRBV5-1, with D uncertain. This CDR3 region has 15 residues. CDR1 and CDR2 (germline): SGHRS, YFSETQ. Trimming shortened V by 0 bases and J by 1 base, and 7 bases separated the two germline ends. This CDR3 is CASSLGAGNTGELFF. The CDR3 region has the DNA TGCGCCAGCAGCTTGGGGGCAGGGAACACCGGGGAGCTGTTTTTT.

The CDR3 spells CASSYLWGSGGRSEQFF. DNA of the CDR3: TGTGCCAGCAGCTACCTCTGGGGGAGCGGGGGCCGGAGTGAGCAGTTCTTC. The genes are TRBV5-8 and TRBJ2-1; TRBD2 agrees at 8 bases. This CDR3 spans 17 amino acids. CDR1 SGHTS and CDR2 YDEGEE come from the germline V gene. V lost 3 bases to trimming and J lost 9 bases; unmatched junction nucleotides: 17.

A note on this clone: Relative to the germline gene, one junction end is altered; a read error may explain this. The sample carries other DNA sequences with the same CDR3. This rearrangement joins TRBV5-6 to TRBJ2-5; 8 bases align to TRBD2. The CDR3 totals 14 residues. The germline CDR1 and CDR2 sequences are SGHDT and YYEEEE. The CDR3 sequence: CASSLGGGQETQYF. CDR3 DNA: TGTGCCAGCAGCTTGGGCGGGGGGCAAGAGACCCAATACTTC.

The chain employs TRBV7-9 and TRBJ1-5; no clear D gene. The length of the CDR3 is 13 residues. CDR1 is SEHNR, CDR2 FQNEAQ, per germline (reference sequence). V lost 2 bases and J lost 7, with 9 bases in between. The CDR3 DNA reads as TGTGCCAGCAGCTTAACAGCGAACCAGCCCCAGCATTTT. Its protein product is CASSLTANQPQHF. Supplemented by reference TRBV7-9 and TRBJ1-5, the full variable domain reads DTGVSQNPRHKITKRGQNVTFRCDPISEHNRLYWYRQTLGQGPEFLTYFQNEAQLEKSRLLSDRFSAERPKGSFSTLEIQRTEQGDSAMYLCASSLTANQPQHFGDGTRLSIL.

This chain uses TRBV4-1 with TRBJ2-4, with 10 bases aligning to TRBD1. The germline gives CDR1 MGHRA, CDR2 YSYEKL. The trim removed 2 bases at V and 4 bases at J, leaving 2 bases unmatched. The CDR3 is 15 residues long. The CDR3 loop is CASSQPGQGKNIQYF. CDR3 nucleotides: TGCGCCAGCAGCCAACCGGGACAGGGGAAAAACATTCAGTACTTC.

The J gene is TRBJ2-7, the V gene TRBV6-1, with TRBD1 identical over 9 bases. Trimming cost V 4 bases and J 3 bases; bases outside gene matches: 4. This CDR3 has 14 amino acids. CDR1 MNHNS and CDR2 SASEGT come from the germline V gene. The chain's CDR3 is CASSVPGQGYEQYF. CDR3 DNA sequence: TGTGCCAGCAGTGTCCCGGGACAGGGCTACGAGCAGTACTTC.

The V gene is TRBV7-2, the J gene TRBJ1-5; possibly TRBD1 for D (6 bases). The CDR3 totals 16 residues. With 2 bases removed from V and 6 bases from J, the gap between germline ends came to 17 bases. In germline, CDR1 is SGHTA, CDR2 FQGNSA. The CDR3 DNA reads as TGTGCCAGCAGCTTATCAACTCAGGGGACGGGTCAGCCCCAGCATTTT. Its protein is CASSLSTQGTGQPQHF.

The chain uses TRBV6-6 and TRBJ1-1; TRBD1 might be the D (5 bases). This CDR3 comprises 15 residues. V was trimmed by 0 bases and J by 1 base, leaving 9 bases between them. The germline gives CDR1 MNHNY, CDR2 SVGAGI (reference sequence). The CDR3: CASSYSGTGNTEAFF. In nucleotides, the CDR3 is TGTGCCAGCAGTTACTCAGGGACGGGGAACACTGAAGCTTTCTTT.

CDR3 nucleotides: TGTGTCGGGAGGGACCACACTGAAGCTTTCTTT. As protein: CVGRDHTEAFF. V usage is TRBV7-8 and J usage is TRBJ1-1; D is possibly TRBD1 (5 bases). The CDR3 contains 11 residues. Germline CDR1 SGHVS, CDR2 FQNEAQ. The whole variable domain, filled in from reference TRBV7-8 and TRBJ1-1, reads GAGVSQSPRYKVAKRGQDVALRCDPISGHVSLFWYQQALGQGPEFLTYFQNEAQLDKSGLPSDRFFAERPEGSVSTLKIQRTQQEDSAVYLCVGRDHTEAFFGQGTRLTVV.

The chain combines TRBV5-1 with TRBJ1-3, with D perhaps TRBD1 (6 bases). CDR3 length equals 14 residues. The V end lost 0 bases, the J end lost 6 bases, and 10 bases lay between the germline ends. In germline, CDR1 is SGHRS, CDR2 YFSETQ. This CDR3 reads CASSLGAGANTIYF. For the CDR3, the DNA is TGCGCCAGCAGCTTGGGGGCAGGGGCAAACACCATATATTTT.

The chain couples TRBV19 to TRBJ1-4; no clear D. The V gene's germline CDR1 is LNHDA and CDR2 SQIVND (reference sequence). Trimming took off 9 bases at V and 2 bases at J, with 13 bases between the two ends. This CDR3 comprises 14 residues. The CDR3 bases are TGTGCCAGCAAACGTTCGCCCACTAATGAAAAACTGTTTTTT. Translation: CASKRSPTNEKLFF.

The chain combines TRBV29-1 with TRBJ2-4, with 8 bases lining up with TRBD2. V gave up 3 bases and J gave up 8 bases; unmatched junction bases: 0. This CDR3 region has 11 residues. Germline-derived CDR1 and CDR2 are SQVTM and ANQGSEA. CDR3 sequence reads: CSVDGGDIQYF. The CDR3 DNA is TGCAGCGTTGACGGGGGGGACATTCAGTACTTC.

The V call is TRBV25-1, the J call TRBJ1-2; D might be TRBD1 (6 bases). In germline, CDR1 is MGHDK, CDR2 SYGVNS. The CDR3 is 12 residues long. The ends were cut back, 7 bases at V and 2 bases at J, with 8 bases in the middle. CDR3 loop: CASIGGNYGYTF. DNA of the CDR3: TGTGCCAGCATTGGGGGCAACTATGGCTACACCTTC.

The chain has TRBV18 and TRBJ2-3; TRBD2 matches at 9 bases. The CDR3 has 15 amino acids. J gave up 5 bases and V 5 bases, and 8 bases lay outside the gene matches. CDR1 is KGHSH and CDR2 is LQKENI in the germline V gene. The CDR3 reads CASSSTSGPQDTQYF. Here the CDR3 DNA reads TGTGCCAGCTCATCGACTAGCGGACCACAAGATACGCAGTATTTT.

This chain uses TRBV2 with TRBJ1-2, with a weak D call TRBD1 (6 bases). V was clipped by 2 bases and J by 5 bases, with 12 bases between them. This CDR3 has 14 amino acids. The germline gives CDR1 SNHLY, CDR2 FYNNEI. Written as DNA, the CDR3 is TGTGCCAGCAGTGAACGGGGGGCAGGTTATGGCTACACCTTC. Its translation is CASSERGAGYGYTF. Full variable domain (outside the CDR3, taken from reference TRBV2 and TRBJ1-2): EPEVTQTPSHQVTQMGQEVILRCVPISNHLYFYWYRQILGQKVEFLVSFYNNEISEKSEIFDDQFSVERPDGSNFTLKIRSTKLEDSAMYFCASSERGAGYGYTFGSGTRLTVV.

CDR3: CASSSGTGVTYEQYF. For the CDR3, the DNA is TGTGCCAGCAGCTCCGGGACAGGGGTTACCTACGAGCAGTACTTC. J is TRBJ2-7 and V is TRBV5-4; 10 bases are shared with TRBD1. After removal of 3 bases from V and 2 bases from J, the junction contained 5 bases not matched to a gene. The CDR3 runs to 15 residues. In germline, CDR1 is SGHNT, CDR2 YYREEE (reference sequence).

The CDR3 region is CASSLDAGISYGYTF. Written as DNA, the CDR3 is TGTGCCAGCAGCTTAGACGCCGGAATCAGCTATGGCTACACCTTC. The rearrangement joins TRBV7-2 to TRBJ1-2; no reliable D call. The CDR3 has 15 residues. The germline V and J ends were trimmed by 1 base and 4 bases, with 13 bases remaining between them. Germline V CDR1 and CDR2: SGHTA, FQGNSA.

A single count supports this clone. The V and J genes are TRBV5-1 and TRBJ1-1; TRBD1 is a possible D gene (6 bases). Trimming removed 2 bases at V and 4 bases at J, with 15 bases between. The CDR3 loop spans 15 amino acids. Germline values: CDR1 SGHRS, CDR2 YFSETQ. CDR3 bases: TGCGCCAGCAGCTTCCGCCTACAGGGTACCACTGAAGCTTTCTTT. It codes for CASSFRLQGTTEAFF.

The V and J genes are TRBV29-1 and TRBJ2-3; D is unclear. The CDR3 has 15 residues. Trimming left V 5 bases short and J 0 bases short, with 15 bases between. CDR1 is SQVTM, CDR2 ANQGSEA, per germline. CDR3 DNA sequence: TGCAGCGTTACAGAGGACGGAAAAAGCACAGATACGCAGTATTTT. Protein: CSVTEDGKSTDTQYF.

This chain uses TRBV11-2 with TRBJ1-3, with TRBD1 identical over 7 bases. Germline-derived CDR1 and CDR2 are SGHAT and FQNNGV. The CDR3 spans 15 residues. V shed 4 bases, J shed 6 bases, and the junction held 9 bases outside the gene matches. The CDR3 coding sequence is TGTGCCAGCAGCTCTACGGGACAGCTTCTAAACACCATATATTTT. Protein sequence: CASSSTGQLLNTIYF.

This rearrangement joins TRBV18 to TRBJ1-1; TRBD1 might be the D (5 bases). Between the trimmed V and J ends, which lost 2 bases and 1 base, there was a span of 8 bases. Germline CDR1 KGHSH, CDR2 LQKENI. The CDR3 totals 14 residues. This CDR3 reads CASSPNTGNTEAFF. CDR3 in DNA: TGTGCCAGCTCACCAAACACAGGGAACACTGAAGCTTTCTTT.

The chain uses TRBV19 and TRBJ2-1; D is perhaps TRBD1 or TRBD2 (5 bases each). From germline, CDR1 is LNHDA and CDR2 SQIVND (reference sequence). This CDR3 has 16 residues. The germline V and J ends were trimmed by 6 bases and 3 bases, with 18 bases remaining between them. The CDR3 DNA reads as TGTGCCAGTAGACTGAGAAGGGGAGATGACTACAATGAGCAGTTCTTC. Translated: CASRLRRGDDYNEQFF.